The clone carrying this T cell receptor (beta chain) was picked up many times. Its antigen is not identified. This may be a read error: a much more frequent sequence differs by one nucleotide. The CDR3 is made up of 15 amino acids. J gave up 9 bases and V 5 bases, and 13 bases lay outside the gene matches. Germline V lookup: CDR1 DFQATT, CDR2 SNEGSKA (reference sequence). This sample is part of a study of breast tumors, draining lymph nodes, adjacent tissues. Study findings and constraints: Luminal-like breast cancer showed significantly greater tumor-nontumor repertoire similarity than basal-like breast cancer did.

Axillary draining lymph nodes of breast cancer patients supplied the node samples. TCRdb ran MiXCR on the multiplex PCR reads and lists one entry per CDR3 protein. The sample yields approximately 200,000 distinct CDR3 sequences, about 32% seen once. Sequences were obtained from axillary lymph node tissue. The source is a female donor with breast cancer. Some clones in this sample may be carry-over from other donors' samples. The chain uses TRBV20-1 and TRBJ1-6; TRBD1 matches 7 bases. The CDR3, as DNA: TGCAGTGCTCCCGCCCACAGGGGAAGGGCTTCACCCCTCCACTTT. It encodes CSAPAHRGRASPLHF.